This T cell receptor beta chain was sequenced during a study of blood T cell repertoires in COVID-19. Across the whole study: COVID-19 samples, acute and convalescent, were from the United States, Italy and Spain.

Method: immunoSEQ multiplex PCR; TCRdb's copy keeps in-frame clones and lacks some. Of a few hundred thousand clones detected, 85% to 90% appear once; the ten largest clones hold 8% to 13%. Germline CDR1 is SGHRS and CDR2 is YFSETQ. After removal of 5 bases from V and 3 bases from J, the junction contained 4 bases not matched to a gene. The CDR3 runs to 15 residues. This clone was recorded once. This study enrolled people aged roughly 18 to 90 from about two dozen US geographic areas. Grouping used clinical history reported by participants in a survey and questionnaire. The sequenced sample consisted of PBMCs or T cells enriched from blood (not recorded which). The chain has TRBV5-1 and TRBJ2-2; 10 nucleotides align to TRBD2. This sequence originates from a woman aged 18-29 years who had recovered from COVID-19. Written as DNA, the CDR3 is TGCGCCAGCAGTGTAGCGGGAGGCCACACCGGGGAGCTGTTTTTT. Translating gives CASSVAGGHTGELFF.